A single sample is the source of the 9 T cell receptor beta chains below, sequenced in a study of long-term antiretroviral therapy in people with HIV. A v3.0 immunoSEQ assay was performed at survey level. Repertoires were generated with immunoSEQ multiplex PCR, while TCRdb's copy carries only in-frame clones and drops some. The sample lists about 20,000 clones, approximately 81% occurring once. The sample was unsorted PBMCs, taken about 2.4 years after starting antiretroviral therapy. The origin of the receptors is a man in his forties with HIV.

The chain combines TRBV28 with TRBJ2-5; D tentatively fits TRBD1 or TRBD2 (6 bases each). Deletions cut 5 bases from V and 6 bases from J, with 16 bases between. Germline values: CDR1 MDHEN, CDR2 SYDVKM. The CDR3 runs 14 residues. This CDR3 reads CASSPSWGAKTQYF. Written as DNA, the CDR3 is TGTGCCAGCAGTCCTTCCTGGGGGGCGAAGACCCAGTACTTC.

This clone has more than one count but fewer than ten. This chain connects TRBV5-1 to TRBJ1-5; D gene ambiguous. The CDR3 runs to 15 residues. V lost 2 bases and J lost 0, with 9 bases in between. Germline assignment: CDR1 SGHRS and CDR2 YFSETQ. This CDR3 is CASSLAGNSNQPQHF. CDR3 DNA sequence: TGCGCCAGCAGCTTAGCAGGTAATAGCAATCAGCCCCAGCATTTT.

The rearrangement uses TRBV7-3 and TRBJ2-3; the match to TRBD2 covers 7 bases. Germline lookup yields CDR1 SGHTA and CDR2 FQGTGA. This CDR3 has 13 residues. Trimming removed 2 bases from V and 6 bases from J; junction bases left unmatched: 2. The CDR3, as DNA: TGTGCCAGCAGCTTAGGGAGGGCGGATACGCAGTATTTT. Translating it yields CASSLGRADTQYF.

This clone was seen a single time. The V gene is TRBV2, the J gene TRBJ2-7; maybe TRBD1 (6 bases). Germline values: CDR1 SNHLY, CDR2 FYNNEI. The V and J ends lost 6 bases and 3 bases respectively, with 12 bases between them. The CDR3 runs to 13 residues. The CDR3 DNA is TGTGCCAGCAGAGGTAGGGGGAACTACGAGCAGTACTTC. Translating gives CASRGRGNYEQYF.

The V and J genes are TRBV13 and TRBJ2-2, with 14 bases lining up with TRBD2. CDR3 length equals 17 residues. The V and J ends lost 4 bases and 3 bases, in that order; junction bases with no gene match: 4. Germline V gene lookup returns CDR1 PRHDT and CDR2 FYEKMQ (reference sequence). DNA for the CDR3: TGTGCCAGCAGCTGGGGACTAGCGGGGGAGGACACCGGGGAGCTGTTTTTT. Its protein product is CASSWGLAGEDTGELFF.

This chain joins TRBV10-3 and TRBJ1-2; unclear D gene. There are 15 residues in the CDR3. Trimming cost V 3 bases and J 0 bases, with 11 bases left between them. Germline CDR1 is ENHRY and CDR2 is SYGVKD. The CDR3 DNA reads TGTGCCATCAGTGAACCGATCGCAGCTAACTATGGCTACACCTTC. It encodes CAISEPIAANYGYTF.

J is TRBJ1-4 and V is TRBV5-1; D gene ambiguous. Trimming removed 0 bases from V and 11 bases from J, with 14 bases in between. CDR1 is SGHRS and CDR2 is YFSETQ in the germline V gene. The CDR3 consists of 14 residues. In DNA form, the CDR3 reads TGCGCCAGCAGCTTGGGACCGGAGCTTCGGAAACTGTTTTTT. Amino acid sequence: CASSLGPELRKLFF.

V and J are TRBV29-1 and TRBJ1-5, with D possibly being TRBD1 (5 bases). The CDR3 spans 13 residues. V dropped 6 bases and J dropped 5 bases, with 14 bases sitting between them. The germline V gene has CDR1 SQVTM and CDR2 ANQGSEA. The CDR3 loop reads CSVSPGGDQPQHF. The DNA for the CDR3 is TGCAGCGTATCCCCCGGGGGGGATCAGCCCCAGCATTTT. The full variable domain, in which reference TRBV29-1 and TRBJ1-5 provide the parts outside the CDR3, is SAVISQKPSRDICQRGTSLTIQCQVDSQVTMMFWYRQQPGQSLTLIATANQGSEATYESGFVIDKFPISRPNLTFSTLTVSNMSPEDSSIYLCSVSPGGDQPQHFGDGTRLSIL.

This clone was seen more than once but under ten times. This chain connects TRBV6-1 to TRBJ1-5; unclear D gene. Germline-derived CDR1 and CDR2 are MNHNS and SASEGT. The CDR3 loop spans 13 amino acids. V was cut by 2 bases and J by 12 bases, with 14 bases left in between. The CDR3 region is CASSERFEGYQHF. The CDR3 coding sequence is TGTGCCAGCAGTGAACGGTTCGAGGGATACCAGCATTTT.